The 12 T cell receptor beta chains below all came from one sample that was sequenced in a study of human T cells and chemical hapten exposure. Time point denoted: patch test 1, 2 weeks after DPC sensitization. Treatment specified: therapeutic diphenylcyclopropenone sensitization with weekly scalp DPC. TCRdb redid the calling of the RACE reads with MiXCR, one entry per CDR3 protein. Of 95,000 to 150,000 distinct CDR3 sequences listed, approximately 13% are singletons. This material consisted of whole blood, taken in connection with sensitization to the hapten diphenylcyclopropenone (DPC). These receptors were collected from a man younger than 35 with alopecia areata. Some clones in this sample may be carry-over from other donors' samples.

CDR3 sequence (DNA): TGCGCCAGCAGTGAGTTAACCAAGGGCTACAATGAGCAGTTCTTC. Its protein product is CASSELTKGYNEQFF. The V gene is TRBV10-1, the J gene TRBJ2-1; D unresolved. The CDR3 is made up of 15 amino acids. Trimming stripped 1 base from V and 3 bases from J, with 10 bases between. CDR1 is WNHNN, CDR2 SYGVQD, per germline (reference sequence).

This clonotype was picked up many times. The chain has TRBV6-2 or TRBV6-3 and TRBJ1-2; a weak D match, TRBD1 (6 bases). The CDR3 consists of 13 residues. V was pared by 6 bases and J by 1 base, with 9 bases between. Germline V CDR1 and CDR2: MNHEY, SVGEGT. The DNA of the CDR3 is TGTGCCAGCAGCATAGGGGGTAACTATGGCTACACCTTC. Translating it yields CASSIGGNYGYTF.

In its sample, this clonotype was seen many times. The chain joins TRBV18 to TRBJ1-1; D perhaps matches TRBD1 (6 bases). Germline V CDR1 and CDR2: KGHSH, LQKENI. The CDR3 totals 12 residues. Deletions cut 3 bases from V and 11 bases from J, with 13 bases between. Here the CDR3 DNA reads TGTGCCAGCTCACCCCAGGGGAGGGACGCTTTCTTT. This codes for CASSPQGRDAFF. Full variable domain (remainder filled in from reference TRBV18 and TRBJ1-1): NAGVMQNPRHLVRRRGQEARLRCSPMKGHSHVYWYRQLPEEGLKFMVYLQKENIIDESGMPKERFSAEFPKEGPSILRIQQVVRGDSAAYFCASSPQGRDAFFGQGTRLTVV.

Points on this clonotype: Just one base apart from a much larger clone, this may be a read error. The rearrangement joins TRBV9 to TRBJ1-5, with no clear D. V shed 3 bases and J shed 0 bases, with 4 bases lying between them. Germline CDR1 and CDR2: SGDLS and YYNGEE. The CDR3 is 13 amino acids. The CDR3 here is CASSGGSNQPQHF. The CDR3 DNA sequence: TGTGCCAGCAGCGGGGGTAGCAATCAGCCCCAGCATTTT.

A single count supports this clonotype. Germline is not matched at one junction end, which may reflect a read error. V and J are TRBV3-1 and TRBJ2-7; no clear D gene. From germline, CDR1 is LGHDT and CDR2 YNNKEL (reference sequence). There are 14 residues in the CDR3. CDR3 sequence reads: CTSSQDLTSYEQYF. CDR3 nucleotide sequence: TGTACCAGCAGCCAAGATTTAACCTCCTACGAGCAGTACTTC.

The chain uses TRBV7-3 and TRBJ1-1, with no clear D. The CDR3 runs to 14 residues. V was shortened by 3 bases and J by 0 bases, with 8 bases between the two germline ends. The V gene's germline CDR1 is SGHTA and CDR2 FQGTGA. This CDR3 reads CASSFSGMNTEAFF. The CDR3 DNA reads TGTGCCAGCAGCTTCTCCGGGATGAACACTGAAGCTTTCTTT.

This clonotype was found a few times. CDR3 DNA sequence: TGTGCCAGCAGTTTATTCCCGGAGGGGAATCAGCCCCAGCATTTT. This codes for CASSLFPEGNQPQHF. This rearrangement joins TRBV12-3 or TRBV12-4 to TRBJ1-5; D is possibly TRBD1 (5 bases). The CDR3 has 15 amino acids. Trimming stripped 2 bases from V and 4 bases from J, with 12 bases between.

This clonotype has ten or more counts. The chain recombines TRBV20-1 with TRBJ2-7; 10 nucleotides line up with TRBD2. The germline V gene encodes CDR1 DFQATT and CDR2 SNEGSKA (reference sequence). This CDR3 has 12 residues. CDR3: CSLAGATYEQYF. In nucleotides, the CDR3 is TGCAGCCTAGCGGGGGCCACCTACGAGCAGTACTTC.

A few counts support this clonotype. The rearrangement links TRBV2 to TRBJ1-6; no definite D call. V lost 6 bases and J lost 8, with 8 bases in between. This CDR3 contains 12 residues. Germline V lookup: CDR1 SNHLY, CDR2 FYNNEI. The CDR3 DNA sequence: TGTGCCAGCAGGGGGTGGGATTCACCCCTCCACTTT. This sequence encodes CASRGWDSPLHF.

This clonotype showed up just a few times. V usage is TRBV27 and J usage is TRBJ2-1; D gene uncertain. The V end lost 3 bases, the J end lost 0 bases, and 9 bases lay between the germline ends. Germline V gene lookup returns CDR1 MNHEY and CDR2 SMNVEV (reference sequence). The CDR3 sequence is 15 residues long. The DNA for the CDR3 is TGTGCCAGCAGTTTTGCGGCTGGCTCCTACAATGAGCAGTTCTTC. Encoded protein: CASSFAAGSYNEQFF.

This clonotype came up a few times. V gene TRBV7-9 combines with J gene TRBJ2-1, with 8 bases identical to TRBD1. The germline gives CDR1 SEHNR, CDR2 FQNEAQ (reference sequence). The CDR3 extends over 17 amino acids. V dropped 3 bases and J dropped 10; count of bases not matched to a gene: 17. CDR3: CASSFGGRGQAADEQFF. In DNA, the CDR3 is TGTGCCAGCAGCTTTGGTGGACGGGGACAGGCGGCGGACGAGCAGTTCTTC.

The rearrangement links TRBV5-1 to TRBJ1-2; D perhaps matches TRBD1 (5 bases). The CDR3 consists of 12 residues. Germline loops: CDR1 SGHRS, CDR2 YFSETQ. The V and J ends lost 3 bases and 8 bases respectively, with 11 bases between them. The CDR3 spells CASSSGAGGYTF. CDR3 bases: TGCGCCAGCAGCTCCGGGGCTGGCGGCTACACCTTC. Full variable domain (outside the CDR3, taken from reference TRBV5-1 and TRBJ1-2): KAGVTQTPRYLIKTRGQQVTLSCSPISGHRSVSWYQQTPGQGLQFLFEYFSETQRNKGNFPGRFSGRQFSNSRSEMNVSTLELGDSALYLCASSSGAGGYTFGSGTRLTVV.